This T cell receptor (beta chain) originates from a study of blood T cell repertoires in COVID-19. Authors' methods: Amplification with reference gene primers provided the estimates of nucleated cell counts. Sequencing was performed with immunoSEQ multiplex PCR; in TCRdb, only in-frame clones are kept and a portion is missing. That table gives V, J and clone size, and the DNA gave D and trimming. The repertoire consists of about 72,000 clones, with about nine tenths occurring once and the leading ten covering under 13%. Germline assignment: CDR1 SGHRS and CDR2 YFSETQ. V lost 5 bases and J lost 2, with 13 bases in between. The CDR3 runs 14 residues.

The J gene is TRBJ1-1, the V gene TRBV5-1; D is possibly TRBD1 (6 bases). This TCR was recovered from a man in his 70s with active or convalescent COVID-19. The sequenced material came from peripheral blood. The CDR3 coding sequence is TGCGCCAGCAGGAGGGGCAGGGGAAACACTGAAGCTTTCTTT. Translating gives CASRRGRGNTEAFF.